The TCR beta chain described here comes from a study of CD8+ T cells in alopecia areata. Germline CDR1 SGHTA, CDR2 FQGNSA. The CDR3 covers 14 residues. The V gene end was trimmed by 1 base and the J gene end by 4 bases; junction bases not matched to a gene: 4. Study outcomes and limitations: Amid tofacitinib therapy, many expanded lesional clones stayed present in scalp and blood.

Treatment: oral pan-JAK inhibitor, 5-10 mg twice daily. After isolation, RNA underwent reverse transcription to generate cDNA as the sequencing template. Assay used: immunoSEQ multiplex PCR; TCRdb lists only in-frame clones, some missing. The table lists about 300,000 clones, about three fifths of them singletons. This clone turned up a few times. The antigen remains unidentified. This specimen consisted of CD4+ T cells sorted from blood, obtained at week 24, from a patient treated with tofacitinib. This rearrangement joins TRBV7-2 to TRBJ2-7; 7 nucleotides match TRBD2. The receptor was derived from a human donor with alopecia areata. The CDR3 loop is CASSLGSSGYEQYF. DNA for the CDR3: TGTGCCAGCAGCTTAGGGTCTAGCGGATACGAGCAGTACTTC.